A selection of T cell receptor beta chains follows, all from one sample in a study of T cells in Graves' hyperthyroidism and ophthalmopathy. One entry per CDR3 protein, called by TCRdb with MiXCR from the multiplex PCR reads. The sample yields under 350,000 distinct CDR3 sequences, about 15% seen once. Source material: blood. The source is a woman aged 55-70 years with Graves' ophthalmopathy. CDR3s include the opening cysteine and the closing phenylalanine or tryptophan. D genes are given only for firm matches. Clone sizes are given selectively: once, few, many, or a class where the clone is expanded.

d_gene | j_gene | v_gene | abundance | CDR3nt | CDR3aa
- | TRBJ2-7 | TRBV2 | many | TGTGCCAGCGGGAGGCCCTACGAGCAGTACTTC | CASGRPYEQYF
TRBD2 | TRBJ2-7 | TRBV2 | - | TGTGCCAGCAGCTTAACTAGCGCAGCCTACGAGCAGTACTTC | CASSLTSAAYEQYF
- | TRBJ1-6 | TRBV28 | many | TGTGCCAGCAGACCCCGAGGCAGGGGTTATAATTCACCCCTCCACTTT | CASRPRGRGYNSPLHF
TRBD1 | TRBJ1-2 | TRBV6-1 | many | TGTGCCAGCAGCCCCGCCGCAGGACAGGGGCATGGCTACACCTTC | CASSPAAGQGHGYTF
TRBD1 | TRBJ1-1 | TRBV18 | many | TGTGCCAGCTCACCGACAGGGGGCACGGGCACTGAAGCTTTCTTT | CASSPTGGTGTEAFF
TRBD2 | TRBJ2-7 | TRBV7-6 | many | TGTGCCAGCAGCTTAGGGGAGGGAGGCGAGCAGTACTTC | CASSLGEGGEQYF
TRBD1 | TRBJ2-7 | TRBV2 | few | TGTGCCAGCAGAAGACAGGGAACCTGCGAGCAGTACTTC | CASRRQGTCEQYF
- | TRBJ2-2 | TRBV11-2 | many | TGTGCCAGCAGCCCCTCCGACAGATACACCGGGGAGCTGTTTTTT | CASSPSDRYTGELFF
- | TRBJ1-2 | TRBV5-1 | few | - | CASKVGAGTRHTF
TRBD2 | TRBJ2-5 | TRBV6-2/TRBV6-3 | few | TGTGCCAGCAGCCGCGGGGGGTACCAAGAGACCCAGTACTTC | CASSRGGYQETQYF
TRBD1 | TRBJ2-7 | TRBV11-2 | few | TGTGCCAGCAGCTTAGGCGGGGCAGGGGGCGCATACGAGCAGTACTTC | CASSLGGAGGAYEQYF
- | TRBJ1-1 | TRBV6-1 | many | TGTGCCAGCAGTTTAGATGGGGGGACTGAAGCTTTCTTT | CASSLDGGTEAFF
- | TRBJ1-4 | TRBV4-1 | few | TGCGCCAGCAGCCAACCGCTACACGCAACTAATGAAAAACTGTTTTTT | CASSQPLHATNEKLFF
TRBD1 | TRBJ1-5 | TRBV28 | - | TGTGCCAGCAGTCCGCCCCAGGGGGCTTCGGATCAGCCCCAGCATTTT | CASSPPQGASDQPQHF
- | TRBJ1-3 | TRBV12-3/TRBV12-4 | - | TGTGCCAGCAGTGAACAACCTAACTCTGGAAACACCATATATTTT | CASSEQPNSGNTIYF
TRBD1 | TRBJ1-2 | TRBV5-4 | few | TGTGCCAGCAGCCCTCCGGGACAGGGGTTCGACTATGGCTACACCTTC | CASSPPGQGFDYGYTF
- | TRBJ2-7 | TRBV11-2 | - | TGTACCAGCAGCCTGAGCGGGTATTACGAGCAGTACTTC | CTSSLSGYYEQYF
TRBD2 | TRBJ2-5 | TRBV5-1 | - | TGCGCCAGCAGCCCAGGTCCCCAAGTAGCGGGAGGGCCAGAGACCCAGTACTTC | CASSPGPQVAGGPETQYF
TRBD1 | TRBJ1-4 | TRBV29-1 | few | TGCAGCGTTGAAATCACCCGACAGGGTAGCGAAAAACTGTTTTTT | CSVEITRQGSEKLFF
TRBD2 | TRBJ2-1 | TRBV12-5 | few | TGTGCTAGTGGTTTTTGGGGGGGCAATGAGCAGTTCTTC | CASGFWGGNEQFF
TRBD1 | TRBJ1-5 | TRBV2 | many | TGTGCCAGCAGTGAATGGGGGCAACAGGGGATTCAGCCCCAGCATTTT | CASSEWGQQGIQPQHF
- | TRBJ2-1 | TRBV20-1 | many | TGCAGTGCTAGAGTCGCAGAGGGAACCGGGGCCTACAATGAGCAGTTCTTC | CSARVAEGTGAYNEQFF
TRBD1 | TRBJ1-5 | TRBV6-5 | many | TGTGCCAGCAGTTTAGACAGGGGAAATCAGCCCCAGCATTTT | CASSLDRGNQPQHF
- | TRBJ2-3 | TRBV28 | few | TGTGCCAGCAGTTTGCCAGGAAAGGGGACAGATACGCAGTATTTT | CASSLPGKGTDTQYF
- | TRBJ1-5 | TRBV29-1 | many | TGCAGCGTAGCTCAGGGTGACAATCAGCCCCAGCATTTT | CSVAQGDNQPQHF
TRBD1 | TRBJ2-1 | TRBV5-4 | - | TGTGCCAGCAGCGCCTCCGGGACAGGGGGCGTCAATGAGCAGTTCTTC | CASSASGTGGVNEQFF
- | TRBJ2-2 | TRBV7-2 | - | TGTGCCAGCAGCTTATACGACCGGGAGCTGTTTTTT | CASSLYDRELFF
- | TRBJ2-2 | TRBV2 | many | TGTGCCAGCAGAAACACCGGGGAGCTGTTTTTT | CASRNTGELFF
- | TRBJ1-2 | TRBV10-2 | few | TGCGCCAGCTCCCCCGGGACACCTTCCTATGGCTACACCTTC | CASSPGTPSYGYTF
- | TRBJ1-1 | TRBV5-8 | many | TGTGCCAGCAGCTTCGGGGTGGCGAACACTGAAGCTTTCTTT | CASSFGVANTEAFF
TRBD1 | TRBJ2-3 | TRBV10-3 | many | TGTGCCTCGACAGGGCCCTACACAGATACGCAGTATTTT | CASTGPYTDTQYF
- | TRBJ2-1 | TRBV5-1 | many | TGCGCCAGCAGCTTGGGGGGACCTCTTAGCCACAATGAGCAGTTCTTC | CASSLGGPLSHNEQFF
- | TRBJ1-2 | TRBV12-3/TRBV12-4 | few | TGTGCCAGCAGTTTAAGAAGGCCCGGGGTCCTTGGCTATGGCTACACCTTC | CASSLRRPGVLGYGYTF
- | TRBJ1-4 | TRBV28 | many | TGTGCCGGAGGACGGGATAATGAAAAACTGTTTTTT | CAGGRDNEKLFF
- | TRBJ2-5 | TRBV28 | many | TGTGCCAGCAGTCATAACTCCGGGACCCTAGAGACCCAGTACTTC | CASSHNSGTLETQYF
TRBD1 | TRBJ1-2 | TRBV6-1 | - | TGTGCCAGCAGTGACCGACAGGGGGTGAGCTATGGCTACACCTTC | CASSDRQGVSYGYTF
- | TRBJ2-3 | TRBV28 | many | TGTGCCACCACCGGGAGTGTGGAAGTGGACGCAGATACGCAGTATTTT | CATTGSVEVDADTQYF
- | TRBJ1-2 | TRBV12-3/TRBV12-4 | few | TGTGCCAGCAGTTTAGCATTGGGGTACGGCTACACCTTC | CASSLALGYGYTF
- | TRBJ2-2 | TRBV19 | few | TGTGCCAGTACGGGACATATGAGGGGGGAGCTGTTTTTT | CASTGHMRGELFF
- | TRBJ2-4 | TRBV4-3 | - | TGCGCCAGCAGCCAAGACCTGATAGCCAAAAACATTCAGTACTTC | CASSQDLIAKNIQYF
TRBD1 | TRBJ2-1 | TRBV15 | - | TGTGCCACTTCGGTAGGCCGGGACAGGGGCAATGAGCAGTTCTTC | CATSVGRDRGNEQFF
TRBD2 | TRBJ2-3 | TRBV28 | - | TGTGCCAGTGCGGGGGGCTGGGGCACAGATACGCAGTATTTT | CASAGGWGTDTQYF
- | TRBJ2-7 | TRBV4-1 | many | TGCGCCAGCAGCCAAGATCCCACCATTACCTACGAGCAGTACTTC | CASSQDPTITYEQYF
- | TRBJ2-7 | TRBV29-1 | - | TGCAGCGTTGGGTTGCTGAGGGGAGACCACGAGCAGTACTTC | CSVGLLRGDHEQYF
- | TRBJ2-2 | TRBV27 | - | TGTGCCAGCAGTTTAGCGGGGAGTGGCACCGGGGAGCTGTTTTTT | CASSLAGSGTGELFF
TRBD1 | TRBJ2-7 | TRBV5-8 | few | TGTGCCAGCAGCTTGGGGACAGGGAGGTTTGACGAGCAGTACTTC | CASSLGTGRFDEQYF
- | TRBJ2-1 | TRBV11-2 | many | TGTGCCAGCAGCTACTTGGGGAGCTCCTACAATGAGCAGTTCTTC | CASSYLGSSYNEQFF
- | TRBJ2-6 | TRBV2 | many | TGTGCCAGCACCCGAGACACCCACTCTGGGGCCAACGTCCTGACTTTC | CASTRDTHSGANVLTF
- | TRBJ2-1 | TRBV3-1 | many | TGTGCCAGCAGCCACCTCGCGCAGCAGTTCTTC | CASSHLAQQFF